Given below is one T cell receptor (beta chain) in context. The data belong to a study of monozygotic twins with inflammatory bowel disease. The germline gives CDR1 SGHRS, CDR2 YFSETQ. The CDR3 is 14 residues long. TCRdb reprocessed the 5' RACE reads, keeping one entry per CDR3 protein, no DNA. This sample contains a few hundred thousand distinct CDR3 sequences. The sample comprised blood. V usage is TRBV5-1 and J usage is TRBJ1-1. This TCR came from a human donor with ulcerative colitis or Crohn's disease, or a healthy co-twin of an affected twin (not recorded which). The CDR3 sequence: CASSLGRGNTEAFF. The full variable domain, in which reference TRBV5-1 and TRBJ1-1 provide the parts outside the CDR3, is KAGVTQTPRYLIKTRGQQVTLSCSPISGHRSVSWYQQTPGQGLQFLFEYFSETQRNKGNFPGRFSGRQFSNSRSEMNVSTLELGDSALYLCASSLGRGNTEAFFGQGTRLTVV.